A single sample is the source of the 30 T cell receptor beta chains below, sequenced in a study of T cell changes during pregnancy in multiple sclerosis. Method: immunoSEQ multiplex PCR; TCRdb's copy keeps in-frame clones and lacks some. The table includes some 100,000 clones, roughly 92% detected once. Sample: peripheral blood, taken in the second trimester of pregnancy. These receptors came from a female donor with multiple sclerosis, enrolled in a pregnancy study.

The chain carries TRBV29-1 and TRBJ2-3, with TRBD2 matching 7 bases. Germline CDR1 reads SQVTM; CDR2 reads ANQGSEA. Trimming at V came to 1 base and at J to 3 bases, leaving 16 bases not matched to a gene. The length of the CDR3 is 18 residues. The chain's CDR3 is CSVEVGSGMFERTDTQYF. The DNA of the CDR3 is TGCAGCGTTGAAGTGGGGAGCGGGATGTTCGAAAGGACAGATACGCAGTATTTT.

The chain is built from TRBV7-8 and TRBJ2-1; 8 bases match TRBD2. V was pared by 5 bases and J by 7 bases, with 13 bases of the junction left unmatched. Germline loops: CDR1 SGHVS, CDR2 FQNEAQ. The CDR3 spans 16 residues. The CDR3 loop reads CASSPFSGGEWNEQFF. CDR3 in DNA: TGTGCCAGCAGCCCGTTTTCGGGGGGGGAGTGGAATGAGCAGTTCTTC.

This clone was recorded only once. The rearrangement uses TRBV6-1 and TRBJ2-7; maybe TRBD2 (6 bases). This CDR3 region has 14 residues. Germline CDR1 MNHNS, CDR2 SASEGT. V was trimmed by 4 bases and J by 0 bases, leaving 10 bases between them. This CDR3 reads CASSGTNGSYEQYF. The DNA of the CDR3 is TGTGCCAGCAGTGGGACTAACGGCTCCTACGAGCAGTACTTC.

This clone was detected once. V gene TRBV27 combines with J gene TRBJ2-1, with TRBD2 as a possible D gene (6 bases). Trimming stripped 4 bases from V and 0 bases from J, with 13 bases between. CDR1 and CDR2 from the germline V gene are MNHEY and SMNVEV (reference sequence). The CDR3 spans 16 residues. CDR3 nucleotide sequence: TGTGCCAGCAGTTCGCTAGCGTCGAGCTCCTACAATGAGCAGTTCTTC. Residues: CASSSLASSSYNEQFF.

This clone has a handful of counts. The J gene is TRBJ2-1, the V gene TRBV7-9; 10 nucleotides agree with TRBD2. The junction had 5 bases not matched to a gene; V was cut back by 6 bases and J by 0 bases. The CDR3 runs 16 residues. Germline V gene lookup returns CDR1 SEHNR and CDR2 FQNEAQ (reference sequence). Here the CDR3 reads CASRVSGGSSYNEQFF. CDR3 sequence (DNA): TGTGCCAGCAGAGTTAGCGGGGGGAGCTCCTACAATGAGCAGTTCTTC.

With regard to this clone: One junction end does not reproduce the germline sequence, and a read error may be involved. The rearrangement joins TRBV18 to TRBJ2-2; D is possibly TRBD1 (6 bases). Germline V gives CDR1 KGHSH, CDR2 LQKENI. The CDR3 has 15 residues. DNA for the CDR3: TGTGCCAGCTCGCCACTGGACAGTGGCACCGGGGAGCTGTTTTTT. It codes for CASSPLDSGTGELFF.

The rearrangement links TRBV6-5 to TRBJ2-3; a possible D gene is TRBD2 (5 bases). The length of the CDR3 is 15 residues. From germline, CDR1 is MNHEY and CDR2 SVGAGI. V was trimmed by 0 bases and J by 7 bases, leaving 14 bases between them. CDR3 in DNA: TGTGCCAGCAGTTACTCCAGACTAACCCAAAATACGCAGTATTTT. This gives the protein CASSYSRLTQNTQYF.

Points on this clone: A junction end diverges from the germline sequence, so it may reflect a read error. The CDR3 protein is CASTLGQARETQYF. In nucleotides, the CDR3 is TGTGCCAGCACCTTAGGACAGGCGAGGGAGACCCAGTACTTC. The chain is built from TRBV11-2 and TRBJ2-5, with 7 bases aligning to TRBD1. The CDR3 totals 14 residues. CDR1 is SGHAT and CDR2 is FQNNGV in the germline V gene.

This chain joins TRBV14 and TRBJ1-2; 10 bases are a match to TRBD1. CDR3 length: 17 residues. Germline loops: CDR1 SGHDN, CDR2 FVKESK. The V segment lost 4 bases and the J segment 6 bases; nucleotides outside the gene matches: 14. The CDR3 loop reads CASSPFRDRGIMDGYTF. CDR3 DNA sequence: TGTGCCAGCAGCCCTTTCCGGGACAGGGGAATAATGGATGGCTACACCTTC.

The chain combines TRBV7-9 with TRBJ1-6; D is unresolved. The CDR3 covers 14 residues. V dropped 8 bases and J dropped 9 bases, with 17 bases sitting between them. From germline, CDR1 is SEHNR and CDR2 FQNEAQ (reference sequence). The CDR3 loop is CASGFRSLSSPLHF. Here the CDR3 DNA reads TGTGCCAGCGGTTTCCGCTCCCTTAGTTCACCCCTCCACTTT.

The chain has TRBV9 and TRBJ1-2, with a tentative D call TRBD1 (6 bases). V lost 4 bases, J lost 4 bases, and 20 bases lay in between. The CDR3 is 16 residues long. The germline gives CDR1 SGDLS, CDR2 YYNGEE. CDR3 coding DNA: TGTGCCAGCAGCACGTCCGGGACACGGAGTTTCTATGGCTACACCTTC. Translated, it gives CASSTSGTRSFYGYTF.

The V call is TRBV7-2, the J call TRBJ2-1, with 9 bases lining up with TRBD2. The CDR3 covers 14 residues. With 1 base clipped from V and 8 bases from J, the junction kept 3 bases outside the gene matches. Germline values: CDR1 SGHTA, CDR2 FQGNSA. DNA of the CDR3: TGTGCCAGCAGCTTAGGGGGACTAGCCTATGAGCAGTTCTTC. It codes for CASSLGGLAYEQFF.

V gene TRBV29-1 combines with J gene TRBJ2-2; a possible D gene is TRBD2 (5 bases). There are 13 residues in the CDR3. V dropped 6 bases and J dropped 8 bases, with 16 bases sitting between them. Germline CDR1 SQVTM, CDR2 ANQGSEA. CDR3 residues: CSVQDYDAGELFF. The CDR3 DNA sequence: TGCAGCGTACAAGACTATGACGCAGGGGAGCTGTTTTTT.

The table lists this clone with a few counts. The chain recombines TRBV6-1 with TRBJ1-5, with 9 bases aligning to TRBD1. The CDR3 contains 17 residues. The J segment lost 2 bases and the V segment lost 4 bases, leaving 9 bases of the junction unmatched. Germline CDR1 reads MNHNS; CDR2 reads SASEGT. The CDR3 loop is CASSAGTGNSGNQPQHF. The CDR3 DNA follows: TGTGCCAGCAGTGCCGGGACAGGGAATAGTGGCAATCAGCCCCAGCATTTT.

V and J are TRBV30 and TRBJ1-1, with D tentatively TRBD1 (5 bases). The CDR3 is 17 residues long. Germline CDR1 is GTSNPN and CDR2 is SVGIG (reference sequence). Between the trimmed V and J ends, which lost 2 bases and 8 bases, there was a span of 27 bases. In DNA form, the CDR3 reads TGTGCCTGGAGTCAAACGTCGAGCGACAGCCCTTCGGTGGAAGCTTTCTTT. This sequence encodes CAWSQTSSDSPSVEAFF. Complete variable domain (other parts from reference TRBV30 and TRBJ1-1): SQTIHQWPATLVQPVGSPLSLECTVEGTSNPNLYWYRQAAGRGLQLLFYSVGIGQISSEVPQNLSASRPQDRQFILSSKKLLLSDSGFYLCAWSQTSSDSPSVEAFFGQGTRLTVV.

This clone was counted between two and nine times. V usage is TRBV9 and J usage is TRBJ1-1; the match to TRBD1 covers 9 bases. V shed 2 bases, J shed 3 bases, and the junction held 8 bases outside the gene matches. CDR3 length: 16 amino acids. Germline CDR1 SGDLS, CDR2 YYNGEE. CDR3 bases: TGTGCCAGCAGCGTCGCACAGGGGGCGTTCGACACTGAAGCTTTCTTT. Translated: CASSVAQGAFDTEAFF.

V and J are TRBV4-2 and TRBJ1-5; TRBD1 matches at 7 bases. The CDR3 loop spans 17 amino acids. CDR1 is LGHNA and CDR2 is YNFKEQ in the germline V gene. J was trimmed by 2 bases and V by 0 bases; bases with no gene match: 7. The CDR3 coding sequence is TGTGCCAGCAGCCAAGATAGCAGGGACAGTCGCAATCAGCCCCAGCATTTT. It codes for CASSQDSRDSRNQPQHF.

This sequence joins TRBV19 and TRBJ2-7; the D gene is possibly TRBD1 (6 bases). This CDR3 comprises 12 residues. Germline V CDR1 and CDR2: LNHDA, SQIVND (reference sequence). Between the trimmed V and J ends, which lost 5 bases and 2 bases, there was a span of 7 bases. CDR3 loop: CASSGGPYEQYF. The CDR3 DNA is TGTGCCAGTAGTGGGGGCCCCTACGAGCAGTACTTC.

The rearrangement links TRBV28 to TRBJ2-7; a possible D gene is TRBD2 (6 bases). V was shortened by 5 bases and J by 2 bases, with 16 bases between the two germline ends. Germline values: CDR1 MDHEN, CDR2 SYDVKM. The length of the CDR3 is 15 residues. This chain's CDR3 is CASSPPGEATYEQYF. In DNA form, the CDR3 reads TGTGCCAGCAGTCCCCCCGGGGAGGCCACCTACGAGCAGTACTTC. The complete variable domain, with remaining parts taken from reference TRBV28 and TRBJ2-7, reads DVKVTQSSRYLVKRTGEKVFLECVQDMDHENMFWYRQDPGLGLRLIYFSYDVKMKEKGDIPEGYSVSREKKERFSLILESASTNQTSMYLCASSPPGEATYEQYFGPGTRLTVT.

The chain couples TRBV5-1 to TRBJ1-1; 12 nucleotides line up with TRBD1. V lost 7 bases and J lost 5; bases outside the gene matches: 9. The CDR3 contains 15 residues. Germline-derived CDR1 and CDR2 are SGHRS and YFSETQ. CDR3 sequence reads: CASGGTGGMRTEAFF. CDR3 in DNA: TGCGCCAGCGGCGGGACAGGGGGCATGAGGACTGAAGCTTTCTTT.

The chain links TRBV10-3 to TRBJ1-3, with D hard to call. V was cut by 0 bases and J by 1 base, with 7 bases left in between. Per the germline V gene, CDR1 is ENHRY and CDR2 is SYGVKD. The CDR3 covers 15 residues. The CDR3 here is CAISESPVSGNTIYF. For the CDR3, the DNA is TGTGCCATCAGTGAGTCCCCAGTTTCTGGAAACACCATATATTTT.

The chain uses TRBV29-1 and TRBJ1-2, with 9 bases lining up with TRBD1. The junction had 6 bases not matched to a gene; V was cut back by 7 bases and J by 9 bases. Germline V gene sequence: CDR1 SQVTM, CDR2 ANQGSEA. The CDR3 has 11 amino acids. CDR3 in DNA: TGCAGCGCCCGGGACAGGGAGAGCTACACCTTC. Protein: CSARDRESYTF.

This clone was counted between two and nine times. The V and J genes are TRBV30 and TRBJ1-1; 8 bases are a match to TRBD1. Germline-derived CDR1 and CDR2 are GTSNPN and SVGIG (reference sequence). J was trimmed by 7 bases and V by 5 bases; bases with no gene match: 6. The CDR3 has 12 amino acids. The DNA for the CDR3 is TGTGCCTGGGCCGGACAGGGAAATGAAGCTTTCTTT. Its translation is CAWAGQGNEAFF.

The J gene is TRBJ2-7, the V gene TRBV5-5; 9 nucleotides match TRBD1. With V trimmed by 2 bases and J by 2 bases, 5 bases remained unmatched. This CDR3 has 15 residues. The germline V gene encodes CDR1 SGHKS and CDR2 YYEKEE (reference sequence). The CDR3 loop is CASSFGGTGTYEQYF. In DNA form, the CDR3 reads TGTGCCAGCAGCTTTGGCGGGACAGGGACCTACGAGCAGTACTTC.

CDR3 bases: TGTGCCAGCAGTGAATTAGCTCCGACAGGGGGCTACACCTTC. This codes for CASSELAPTGGYTF. This rearrangement joins TRBV25-1 to TRBJ1-2; 7 nucleotides agree with TRBD1. The trim removed 1 base at V and 8 bases at J, leaving 7 bases unmatched. Germline loops: CDR1 MGHDK, CDR2 SYGVNS. There are 14 residues in the CDR3.

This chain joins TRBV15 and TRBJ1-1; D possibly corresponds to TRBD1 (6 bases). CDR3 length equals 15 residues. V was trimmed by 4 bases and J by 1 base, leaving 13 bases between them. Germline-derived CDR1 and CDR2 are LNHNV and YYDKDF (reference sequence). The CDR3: CATSKPGRGNTEAFF. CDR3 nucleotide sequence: TGTGCCACCAGCAAGCCTGGCAGGGGGAACACTGAAGCTTTCTTT.

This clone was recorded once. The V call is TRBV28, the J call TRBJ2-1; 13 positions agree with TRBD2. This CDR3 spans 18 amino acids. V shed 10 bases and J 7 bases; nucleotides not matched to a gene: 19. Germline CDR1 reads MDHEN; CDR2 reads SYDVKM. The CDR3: CATRGGTSGMIRRNEQFF. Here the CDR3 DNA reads TGTGCCACCAGAGGCGGGACTAGCGGGATGATACGGCGGAATGAGCAGTTCTTC.

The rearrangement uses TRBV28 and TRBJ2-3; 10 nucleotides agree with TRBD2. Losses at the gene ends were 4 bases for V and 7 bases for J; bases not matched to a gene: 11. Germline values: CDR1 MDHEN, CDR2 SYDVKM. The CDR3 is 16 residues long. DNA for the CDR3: TGTGCCAGCAGTTCTTTAAGCGGGAGGGCCGTAAATACGCAGTATTTT. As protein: CASSSLSGRAVNTQYF.

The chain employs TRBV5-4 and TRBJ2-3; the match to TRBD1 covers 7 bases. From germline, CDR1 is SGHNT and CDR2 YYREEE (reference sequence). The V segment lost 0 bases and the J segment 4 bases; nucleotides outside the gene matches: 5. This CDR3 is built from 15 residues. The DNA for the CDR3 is TGTGCCAGCAGCTTGGCAGGGGGTATAGCAGATACGCAGTATTTT. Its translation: CASSLAGGIADTQYF.

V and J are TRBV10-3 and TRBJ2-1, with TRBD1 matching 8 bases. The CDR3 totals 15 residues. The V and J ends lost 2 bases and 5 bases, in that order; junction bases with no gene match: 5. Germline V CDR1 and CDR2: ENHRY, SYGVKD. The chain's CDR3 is CAISEGQGLNNEQFF. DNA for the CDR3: TGTGCCATCAGTGAGGGACAGGGCCTTAACAATGAGCAGTTCTTC.